The 12 T cell receptor beta chains below were found in one sample sequenced in a study of T cells in Graves' hyperthyroidism and ophthalmopathy. Template material for amplifying TCR beta CDR3 regions consisted of RNA transcripts. An initial round of RT-PCR targeting the TCR CDR3 relied on the HTBI primer set. Each CDR3 protein gets one entry after TCRdb re-called the multiplex PCR reads with MiXCR. Of approximately 400,000 distinct CDR3 sequences detected, about 20% appear once; the ten largest clones hold around 3.4%. Sequenced: blood. The source of these receptors is a woman under 30 with Graves' hyperthyroidism.

The CDR3 is CASSFNRKFYGYTF. CDR3 in DNA: TGTGCCAGCAGTTTTAACAGAAAATTTTATGGCTACACCTTC. The chain is built from TRBV12-3 or TRBV12-4 and TRBJ1-2, with unresolved D. This CDR3 is built from 14 residues. V lost 3 bases and J 5 bases, leaving 13 bases between the germline ends.

This chain joins TRBV12-3 or TRBV12-4 and TRBJ2-7; D is tentatively TRBD1 or TRBD2 (5 bases each). V was trimmed by 7 bases and J by 3 bases, leaving 16 bases between them. The CDR3 sequence is 14 residues long. CDR3 nucleotide sequence: TGTGCCAGCAATCCGGACGGGGCGAGCTACGAGCAGTACTTC. Its translation is CASNPDGASYEQYF.

This clonotype turned up a few times. The genes are TRBV27 and TRBJ1-2, with a tentative D call TRBD1 (6 bases). CDR3 length: 15 amino acids. V shed 2 bases and J shed 2 bases, with 12 bases lying between them. Germline loops: CDR1 MNHEY, CDR2 SMNVEV (reference sequence). CDR3 region: CASSLRGGGNYGYTF. CDR3 DNA: TGTGCCAGCAGTTTAAGGGGAGGGGGGAACTATGGCTACACCTTC.

This clonotype was observed many times. V usage is TRBV10-1 and J usage is TRBJ2-7, with 7 bases that match TRBD2. Germline V gene sequence: CDR1 WNHNN, CDR2 SYGVQD (reference sequence). The CDR3 has 13 residues. V shed 2 bases, J shed 6 bases, and the junction held 4 bases outside the gene matches. CDR3 region: CASSEEPSGEQYF. The CDR3 DNA reads TGCGCCAGCAGTGAGGAGCCTAGCGGCGAGCAGTACTTC.

This clonotype has at least ten counts. CDR3 amino acids: CASRTFSVVGANVLTF. The CDR3 coding sequence is TGTGCCAGCCGCACGTTTTCCGTTGTTGGGGCCAACGTCCTGACTTTC. The J gene is TRBJ2-6, the V gene TRBV6-1; no clear D gene. The CDR3 has 16 amino acids. Trimming cost V 8 bases and J 3 bases, with 17 bases left between them. Germline lookup yields CDR1 MNHNS and CDR2 SASEGT.

This clonotype came up many times. J is TRBJ2-5 and V is TRBV20-1; the D gene is possibly TRBD2 (6 bases). The CDR3 is 12 amino acids. Per germline, CDR1 DFQATT and CDR2 SNEGSKA (reference sequence). Between the trimmed V and J ends, which lost 8 bases and 1 base, there was a span of 11 bases. DNA of the CDR3: TGCAGTTCTCGGCGGGGCCAAGAGACCCAGTACTTC. It specifies CSSRRGQETQYF.

This clonotype was counted at least ten times. J is TRBJ1-1 and V is TRBV6-5; D is unresolved. The CDR3 loop spans 15 amino acids. V was trimmed by 6 bases and J by 0 bases, leaving 14 bases between them. Germline CDR1 and CDR2: MNHEY and SVGAGI. CDR3 nucleotides: TGTGCCAGCAGCCGCTCGCGGGTTATGAACACTGAAGCTTTCTTT. This codes for CASSRSRVMNTEAFF.

J is TRBJ1-5 and V is TRBV4-1, with D possibly being TRBD1 (6 bases). Germline values: CDR1 MGHRA, CDR2 YSYEKL. This CDR3 has 17 residues. The V gene lost 1 base and the J gene lost 4 bases, with 17 bases spanning the gap. CDR3 nucleotide sequence: TGCGCCAGCAGCCAAGTTCTACAGGGATTGGGGAATCAGCCCCAGCATTTT. Its protein product is CASSQVLQGLGNQPQHF.

Ten or more counts support this clonotype. The J gene is TRBJ2-7, the V gene TRBV5-1; a weak D match, TRBD2 (5 bases). Trimming left V 0 bases short and J 2 bases short, with 12 bases between. The CDR3 length is 15 residues. Germline V gene sequence: CDR1 SGHRS, CDR2 YFSETQ. CDR3: CASSLGQTKAYEQYF. The CDR3, as DNA: TGCGCCAGCAGCTTGGGCCAGACTAAAGCCTACGAGCAGTACTTC.

In its sample, this clonotype was seen many times. The chain uses TRBV2 and TRBJ1-5; D gene ambiguous. The CDR3 is 14 amino acids. The V gene lost 6 bases and the J gene lost 6 bases, with 15 bases spanning the gap. The germline CDR1 and CDR2 sequences are SNHLY and FYNNEI. This CDR3 reads CASRSGEGGQPQHF. CDR3 DNA: TGTGCCAGCAGGTCCGGGGAGGGAGGTCAGCCCCAGCATTTT.

This clonotype was detected ten times or more. The chain recombines TRBV24-1 with TRBJ2-5; 12 bases align to TRBD1. Germline assignment: CDR1 KGHDR and CDR2 SFDVKD. The J segment lost 5 bases and the V segment lost 3 bases, leaving 18 bases of the junction unmatched. The CDR3 has 20 amino acids. CDR3 in DNA: TGTGCCACCAGTGATGTCCGACCGGGACAGGGGGCGAGCCCGGGGGAGACCCAGTACTTC. Residues: CATSDVRPGQGASPGETQYF.

Notes on this clonotype: The conserved phenylalanine or tryptophan normally closing the CDR3 is absent here, so this likely arose from a read error. This rearrangement joins TRBV6-1 to TRBJ1-5; D call uncertain. This CDR3 has 15 residues. Per the germline V gene, CDR1 is MNHNS and CDR2 is SASEGT. Trimming took off 6 bases at V and 0 bases at J, with 12 bases between the two ends. CDR3 region: CASRIRTYSNQPQHL. CDR3 DNA sequence: TGTGCCAGCAGAATCCGGACTTATAGCAATCAGCCCCAGCATCTT.